This T cell receptor beta chain was captured in a study of blood T cells in healthy people across ages. Study-level points and caveats: Whereas aged donors had fewer naive CD4+ cells, long-lived donors had more of them and higher diversity. Lack of knowledge of donor CMV status possibly confounded expanded clonotype changes.

Next came a second PCR, run for about 6 to 12 cycles, which used a sample-barcoded 5' primer along with a J-beta primer mix. Every single cDNA molecule received a tag from a template-switch adaptor with 12 random nucleotides. MiXCR was run by TCRdb on the 5' RACE reads, yielding one entry per CDR3 protein. The sample includes 550,000 to 600,000 distinct CDR3 sequences, 40% to 50% of them seen just once. This clonotype came up a few times. Its antigen is not identified. The sequence was collected from an elderly man in good health. Sequencing input: blood.

As DNA, the CDR3 is TGTGCCAGCACCCGGGGCCCGCTAAATTCACCCCTCCACTTT. Translated, it gives CASTRGPLNSPLHF. The chain recombines TRBV7-9 with TRBJ1-6; weak D call: TRBD1 (5 bases). Trimming stripped 7 bases from V and 7 bases from J, with 14 bases between. The CDR3 runs 14 residues. The germline V gene encodes CDR1 SEHNR and CDR2 FQNEAQ (reference sequence).